These T cell receptor beta chains were read from a single sample in a study of blood T cell repertoires in COVID-19. Repertoires were generated with immunoSEQ multiplex PCR, while TCRdb's copy carries only in-frame clones and drops some. The sample lists a few hundred thousand clones, approximately 86% seen once, with roughly 9.8% in the top ten. Material: peripheral blood. Receptors originate from a man aged 40-49 years who had recovered from COVID-19. Both conserved end residues are part of each CDR3. A D gene is named only where the DNA matches it firmly. Clone size is given for some rows only: seen once, a few or many times, or a class if the clone is expanded.

d_call	clone_size	v_call	j_call	cdr3_nt	cdr3_aa
-	-	TRBV10-3	TRBJ1-1	TGTGCCATCAGTGAGTCGAGGGCGGGCACTGAAGCTTTCTTT	CAISESRAGTEAFF
-	-	TRBV19	TRBJ1-6	TGTGCCAGTAGTATCGGGGGGCAGGCACCCCTCCACTTT	CASSIGGQAPLHF
-	-	TRBV11-3	TRBJ2-1	TGTGCCAGCAGCTTAGGCGTTTGGGACTTCCAGTTCTTC	CASSLGVWDFQFF
TRBD2	-	TRBV3-1/TRBV3-2	TRBJ2-5	TGTGCCAGCAGCCAAGATCTACTAGCGGGAGCTTCAGAGACCCAGTACTTC	CASSQDLLAGASETQYF
TRBD2	-	TRBV6-1	TRBJ2-7	TGTGCCAGCAGTGAAAACGTGGGCGGGGGGGCTTACGAGCAGTACTTC	CASSENVGGGAYEQYF
-	-	TRBV10-3	TRBJ2-5	TGTGCCATCAGTGAGTCGGTCAGGCAAGAGACCCAGTACTTC	CAISESVRQETQYF
-	-	TRBV21-1	TRBJ2-3	TGTGCCAGCAGCATAAAATGGGACAGGGTCGCGCTTGCAGATACGCAGTATTTT	CASSIKWDRVALADTQYF
-	many	TRBV30	TRBJ2-7	TGTGCCTGGAGCCTACGCCGGGGTCACCCCTACGAGCAGTACTTC	CAWSLRRGHPYEQYF
TRBD2	once	TRBV10-1	TRBJ2-1	TGCGCCAGCAGTGAGAGGCGGGGGGGCTGGGAGCAGTTCTTC	CASSERRGGWEQFF
TRBD2	-	TRBV6-5	TRBJ2-7	TGTGCCAGCAGGAGATGGGGGGAGGGCTCCTACGAGCAGTACTTC	CASRRWGEGSYEQYF
-	-	TRBV7-2	TRBJ1-5	TGTGCCAGCAGCTTAATGGTCGGGGAGAATCAGCCCCAGCATTTT	CASSLMVGENQPQHF
-	-	TRBV7-9	TRBJ1-6	TGTGCCAGCAGCTTAGGAGGCCCCCCCCTCCACTTT	CASSLGGPPLHF
TRBD1	-	TRBV27	TRBJ1-1	TGTGCCAGCAGTTTATACAGGGGTTGGCCTGAAGCTTTCTTT	CASSLYRGWPEAFF
-	-	TRBV29-1	TRBJ1-1	TGCAGCGTTGAAGATCCACAGCCCGCCGAAGCTTTCTTT	CSVEDPQPAEAFF
-	-	TRBV12-3/TRBV12-4	TRBJ1-6	TGTGCCAGCAGTTTGAGTGCGGGTTCTCCCCTCCACTTT	CASSLSAGSPLHF
TRBD2	-	TRBV7-2	TRBJ2-4	TGTGCCAGCAGCTCTAGCGGGGGGGCCGAGAACATTCAGTACTTC	CASSSSGGAENIQYF
TRBD1	-	TRBV30	TRBJ2-5	TGTGCCTGGAGTGCAATGACAGGGAACCAAGAGACCCAGTACTTC	CAWSAMTGNQETQYF
TRBD1	-	TRBV18	TRBJ2-7	TGTGCCAGCTCGGGACCGGGGACAGGGGGCTACGAGCAGTACTTC	CASSGPGTGGYEQYF
-	-	TRBV19	TRBJ2-3	TGTGCCAGTAGTATGGGGCTAGGGGCCCCATCGCAGTATTTT	CASSMGLGAPSQYF
TRBD2	once	TRBV18	TRBJ2-1	TGTGCCAGCTCACCAGGACTAGCGGGGGCATTTACTGAGCAGTTCTTC	CASSPGLAGAFTEQFF
-	-	TRBV5-1	TRBJ2-6	TGCGCCAGCAGCTTGTTAGAAAACTCTGGGGCCAACGTCCTGACTTTC	CASSLLENSGANVLTF
-	-	TRBV29-1	TRBJ2-7	TGCAGCGTTGAGAGGGGGTCCCACGAGCAGTACTTC	CSVERGSHEQYF
-	-	TRBV5-4	TRBJ1-1	TGTGCCAGTCACAGGGAGCCGAACACTGAAGCTTTCTTT	CASHREPNTEAFF
-	few	TRBV29-1	TRBJ1-5	TGCAGCGTTGCGGGGGGAATTAATCAGCCCCAGCATTTT	CSVAGGINQPQHF
TRBD1	-	TRBV27	TRBJ2-7	TGTGCCAGCAGTCGGCTCGGGGGACAGGTTGCCTACGAGCAGTACTTC	CASSRLGGQVAYEQYF
-	few	TRBV6-5	TRBJ2-7	TGTGCCAGCGCCGGACACCGCTTGGAGCAGTACTTC	CASAGHRLEQYF
-	-	TRBV6-4	TRBJ2-3	TGTGCCAGCAGTGACTCAGACAGAGATACGCAGTATTTT	CASSDSDRDTQYF
TRBD2	-	TRBV6-2/TRBV6-3	TRBJ2-5	TGTGCCAGCAGTTACGGCCTAGCGGGGCAAGAGACCCAGTACTTC	CASSYGLAGQETQYF
-	-	TRBV4-1	TRBJ2-7	TGCGCCAGCAGCCAAGACCACAACCAACCCTCCGGGAACGAGCAGTACTTC	CASSQDHNQPSGNEQYF
-	-	TRBV6-1	TRBJ1-2	TGTGCCAGCAGTGGGGGAGGATGGGGAGTGTTCTATGGCTACACCTTC	CASSGGGWGVFYGYTF
TRBD2	once	TRBV11-2	TRBJ2-5	TGTGCCAGCAGCTTAGTGACTAGCGGGAGGGCCTGGGAGACCCAGTACTTC	CASSLVTSGRAWETQYF
TRBD1	-	TRBV7-9	TRBJ1-1	TGTGCCAGCAGCTGGGGACAGGCGAACACTGAAGCTTTCTTT	CASSWGQANTEAFF
-	-	TRBV9	TRBJ2-1	TGTGCCAGCAGCGTAGGAGGACAACAGAGATTCTACAATGAGCAGTTCTTC	CASSVGGQQRFYNEQFF
-	-	TRBV11-3	TRBJ2-2	TGTGCCAGCAGCTTAATGGCATTCGGGGAGCTGTTTTTT	CASSLMAFGELFF
-	-	TRBV25-1	TRBJ1-2	TGTGCCAGCAGTGAAACGGGGAACTATGGCTACACCTTC	CASSETGNYGYTF
TRBD2	-	TRBV5-6	TRBJ2-1	TGTGCCAGCAGCTTGGGGACTAGCGGGGGGGCCTTTCATGGGCATGAGCAGTTCTTC	CASSLGTSGGAFHGHEQFF
-	-	TRBV6-5	TRBJ1-5	TGTGCCAGCAGTTCGAGGGGGAATCAGCCCCAGCATTTT	CASSSRGNQPQHF
TRBD1	-	TRBV2	TRBJ1-1	TGTGCCAGCAGTGAACTTCAGGGGGCGCGCACTGAAGCTTTCTTT	CASSELQGARTEAFF
TRBD2	-	TRBV5-1	TRBJ2-7	TGCGCCAGCAGCCTAGTTAGCGGGGCCCTCTACGAGCAGTACTTC	CASSLVSGALYEQYF
-	-	TRBV2	TRBJ2-7	TGTGCCAGCAGCCAGGGGACACCGTACGAGCAGTACTTC	CASSQGTPYEQYF
-	-	TRBV5-1	TRBJ2-7	TGCGCCAGCAGCTTGGACAGGGGACTTGGCTACGAGCAGTACTTC	CASSLDRGLGYEQYF
-	few	TRBV12-3/TRBV12-4	TRBJ2-7	TGTGCCAGCAGTGGGGCGACAACCTACGAGCAGTACTTC	CASSGATTYEQYF
-	-	TRBV6-5	TRBJ1-3	TGTGCCAGCAGTTACGGGTGGGGCGGTCCTGGAAACACCATATATTTT	CASSYGWGGPGNTIYF
TRBD1	-	TRBV5-4	TRBJ2-1	TGTGCCAGCAGCTTCGGGGACAGGGCAAATGAGCAGTTCTTC	CASSFGDRANEQFF
TRBD2	few	TRBV4-2	TRBJ2-7	TGTGCCAGCAGCCAAGATGAGGGACTAGGTTACGAGCAGTACTTC	CASSQDEGLGYEQYF
-	-	TRBV10-3	TRBJ1-3	TGTGCCATCAGTGATAAGGGAGGGCTCTCTGGAAACACCATATATTTT	CAISDKGGLSGNTIYF